These 20 T cell receptor beta chains were sequenced from one sample in a study of CD4 and CD8 cells across lung adenocarcinoma regions. TCRdb re-called the PCR reads through MiXCR, storing one row per CDR3 protein. The data show approximately 10,000 distinct CDR3 sequences, approximately 50% seen once. The sequenced material came from CD8+ T cells from the margin of a lung tumor. The receptors here all came from a male donor with lung adenocarcinoma. The CD4 and CD8 labels of this study may be unreliable.

This clonotype was seen ten or more times. The genes are TRBV12-3 or TRBV12-4 and TRBJ2-1; 9 bases match TRBD2. The DNA matches TRBJ2-7 better at its end, which makes the J call doubtful. The CDR3 sequence is 15 residues long. The CDR3 DNA reads TGTGCCAGCAGTTTAGCTCTAGCGGGAAGGGGAGAGCAGTACTTC. Its protein product is CASSLALAGRGEQYF.

The table lists this clonotype with a few counts. The V call is TRBV6-1, the J call TRBJ2-5, with 10 nucleotides matching TRBD2. With the DNA end fitting TRBJ2-7 better, the J assignment may be wrong. CDR1 and CDR2 from the germline V gene are MNHNS and SASEGT. This CDR3 region has 15 residues. The CDR3 spells CASSGEAGGAYEQYF. DNA for the CDR3: TGTGCCAGCAGTGGGGAAGCGGGAGGGGCCTACGAGCAGTACTTC.

V usage is TRBV4-2 and J usage is TRBJ2-2; D uncertain. From germline, CDR1 is LGHNA and CDR2 YNFKEQ. V lost 0 bases and J lost 0, with 5 bases in between. This CDR3 region has 15 residues. The CDR3 nucleotides read TGTGCCAGCAGCCAAGAGATCCCGAACACCGGGGAGCTGTTTTTT. This encodes CASSQEIPNTGELFF.

V and J are TRBV6-1 and TRBJ2-5; D assignment may be TRBD1 or TRBD2 (5 bases each). The end of the DNA fits TRBJ2-7 better, so the J call may be wrong. The V gene's germline CDR1 is MNHNS and CDR2 SASEGT. The CDR3 runs 15 residues. The CDR3 bases are TGTGCCAGCATACAGGACTTGTCCCCTTACTACGAGCAGTACTTC. Translating gives CASIQDLSPYYEQYF.

This clonotype was seen a handful of times. The rearrangement uses TRBV6-1 and TRBJ2-5; 7 positions match TRBD2. Germline lookup yields CDR1 MNHNS and CDR2 SASEGT. The junction had 4 bases not matched to a gene; V was cut back by 1 base and J by 2 bases. The CDR3 length is 15 residues. CDR3 sequence: CASSEGAGEQETQYF. The CDR3 DNA sequence: TGTGCCAGCAGTGAAGGGGCGGGAGAGCAAGAGACCCAGTACTTC.

As for this clonotype: Germline is not matched at one junction end, which may reflect a read error. The rearrangement links TRBV6-1 to TRBJ2-3; D is perhaps TRBD2 (6 bases). In germline, CDR1 is MNHNS, CDR2 SASEGT. The CDR3 is 16 residues long. In DNA form, the CDR3 reads TGTGCCAGCAGGGGGCCCGGGGGAGGTGTTGGAGAGACGCAGTATTTC. The encoded protein is CASRGPGGGVGETQYF.

About this clonotype: At one of its ends the junction is not consistent with the germline gene, which may arise from a read error. The J gene is TRBJ2-3, the V gene TRBV25-1; perhaps TRBD2 as D (7 bases). The CDR3 is 17 amino acids. In germline, CDR1 is MGHDK, CDR2 SYGVNS. CDR3 bases: TGTGCCAGCAGTGAACGTCTAGGGGGGGTATCTCCAGATATGCAGTATTTC. Encoded protein: CASSERLGGVSPDMQYF.

This sequence joins TRBV6-1 and TRBJ2-2, with TRBD1 matching 8 bases. Germline assignment: CDR1 MNHNS and CDR2 SASEGT. This CDR3 contains 14 residues. Trimming took 8 bases from V and 3 from J; bases not matched to a gene: 5. The CDR3 region has the DNA TGTGCCAGCGACACAGGGGGTGACACCGGGGAGCTGTTTTTT. Translation: CASDTGGDTGELFF.

The chain couples TRBV6-1 to TRBJ1-1; D gene unclear. Germline CDR1 is MNHNS and CDR2 is SASEGT. V gave up 5 bases and J gave up 0 bases, with 7 bases separating them. The CDR3 covers 13 residues. The chain's CDR3 is CASSPQLNTEAFF. CDR3 coding DNA: TGTGCCAGCAGTCCCCAGCTGAACACTGAAGCTTTCTTT.

The rearrangement uses TRBV6-1 and TRBJ2-4; 8 bases are a match to TRBD2. The CDR3 totals 15 residues. With 8 bases clipped from V and 13 bases from J, the junction kept 19 bases outside the gene matches. Germline CDR1 and CDR2: MNHNS and SASEGT. The CDR3: CASSTGGRAKNTQYF. In DNA form, the CDR3 reads TGTGCCAGCTCCACGGGGGGGCGAGCCAAAAATACGCAGTACTTC.

The rearrangement uses TRBV27 and TRBJ2-3, with D perhaps TRBD2 (5 bases). The CDR3 is made up of 13 amino acids. Trimming left V 3 bases short and J 2 bases short, with 6 bases between. Per the germline V gene, CDR1 is MNHEY and CDR2 is SMNVEV (reference sequence). In DNA form, the CDR3 reads TGTGCCAGCAGTTTCGGGAACACAGATACGCAGTATTTT. It yields the protein CASSFGNTDTQYF.

The gene calls are TRBV6-1 and TRBJ2-5; D gene uncertain. Matching the DNA end better, TRBJ2-7 makes the J call doubtful. The CDR3 has 14 amino acids. Germline CDR1 and CDR2: MNHNS and SASEGT. CDR3 in DNA: TGTGCCAGCAGTGGATACGTGGAATTGGACGAGCAGTACTTC. Encoded protein: CASSGYVELDEQYF.

The CDR3 protein is CASSTIQAYEQYF. CDR3 sequence (DNA): TGCGCCAGCAGTACCATACAGGCCTACGAGCAGTACTTC. The V and J genes are TRBV10-2 and TRBJ2-7; D perhaps matches TRBD1 (5 bases). Trimming stripped 5 bases from V and 2 bases from J, with 10 bases between. There are 13 residues in the CDR3. CDR1 and CDR2 from the germline V gene are WSHSY and SAAADI.

This clonotype was picked up a small number of times. Here the CDR3 DNA reads TGTGCCAGCAGTGAAGTGGACAGGGGCTATGGCTACACCTTC. Protein: CASSEVDRGYGYTF. The V and J genes are TRBV6-1 and TRBJ1-2; 9 nucleotides agree with TRBD1. Germline V gene lookup returns CDR1 MNHNS and CDR2 SASEGT. The CDR3 spans 14 residues. The ends lost 1 base at V and 4 bases at J; junction bases unmatched: 1.

This clonotype was picked up a small number of times. The V call is TRBV6-1, the J call TRBJ2-5, with TRBD2 identical over 10 bases. CDR3 length: 15 amino acids. The germline V gene encodes CDR1 MNHNS and CDR2 SASEGT. V lost 3 bases and J lost 11; bases outside the gene matches: 12. In DNA, the CDR3 is TGTGCCAGCAGTGAGGGACTAGCGATTCTTCCGGAGCAGTACTTC. Translated: CASSEGLAILPEQYF.

In its sample, this clonotype is medium-sized. The chain links TRBV11-2 to TRBJ2-1, with 11 nucleotides matching TRBD2. Germline-derived CDR1 and CDR2 are SGHAT and FQNNGV. The V segment lost 5 bases and the J segment 3 bases; nucleotides outside the gene matches: 6. This CDR3 has 16 amino acids. Written as DNA, the CDR3 is TGTGCCAGCAGCACCCGGACTAGCGGGCTCTACAATGAGCAGTTCTTC. This gives the protein CASSTRTSGLYNEQFF.

A remark on this clonotype: The DNA is left out, because the CDR3 cannot be placed on it with certainty; the CDR3 is given as TCRdb lists it. This chain uses TRBV6-1 with TRBJ2-2; TRBD2, the table's D call, was not compared with the DNA. Looked up from germline, CDR1 is MNHNS and CDR2 is SASEGT. The CDR3 totals 15 residues, both ends included. The CDR3: CASSGRPVGTGAQFF.

The V and J genes are TRBV6-5 and TRBJ2-1, with 9 bases aligning to TRBD2. The CDR3 extends over 15 amino acids. J gave up 9 bases and V 1 base, and 7 bases lay outside the gene matches. Germline lookup yields CDR1 MNHEY and CDR2 SVGAGI. CDR3 protein: CASSYWASGKREQFF. CDR3 sequence (DNA): TGTGCCAGCAGTTACTGGGCTAGCGGGAAGCGTGAGCAGTTCTTC.

The gene calls are TRBV6-1 and TRBJ2-1, with a tentative D call TRBD2 (5 bases). Germline V lookup: CDR1 MNHNS, CDR2 SASEGT. V lost 5 bases, J lost 6 bases, and 20 bases lay in between. The length of the CDR3 is 16 residues. CDR3 in amino acids: CASSRAPGSTANEQFF. CDR3 DNA: TGTGCCAGCAGTCGTGCCCCGGGATCCACAGCCAATGAGCAGTTCTTC.

In this sample, this clonotype is medium-sized. The chain carries TRBV6-1 and TRBJ2-1, with 7 bases that match TRBD1. V was pared by 6 bases and J by 9 bases, with 11 bases of the junction left unmatched. Germline V gene lookup returns CDR1 MNHNS and CDR2 SASEGT. This CDR3 contains 14 residues. The CDR3 protein is CASRKTGSVTEQFF. The CDR3 nucleotides are TGTGCCAGCAGGAAGACAGGGTCCGTCACTGAGCAGTTCTTC.